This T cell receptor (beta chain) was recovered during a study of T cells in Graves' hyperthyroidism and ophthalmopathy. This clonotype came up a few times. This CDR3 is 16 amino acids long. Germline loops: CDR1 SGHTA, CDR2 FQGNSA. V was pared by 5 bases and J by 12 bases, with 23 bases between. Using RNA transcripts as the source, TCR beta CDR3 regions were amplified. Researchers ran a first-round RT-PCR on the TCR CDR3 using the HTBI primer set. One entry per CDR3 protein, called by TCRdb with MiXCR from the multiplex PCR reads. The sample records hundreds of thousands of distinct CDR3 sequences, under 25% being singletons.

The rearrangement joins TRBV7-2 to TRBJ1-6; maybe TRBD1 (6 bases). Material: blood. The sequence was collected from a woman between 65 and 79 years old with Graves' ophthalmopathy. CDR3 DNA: TGTGCCAGCAGCGCTCAGCCCGGGACACCTACAGGACCCCTCCACTTT. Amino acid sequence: CASSAQPGTPTGPLHF.